This paragraph covers one TCR beta chain sequence. This sample was included in a study of blood T cell repertoires in COVID-19. As for the study in general: Sites in the United States, Italy and Spain provided acute and convalescent COVID-19 samples. PBMCs, B-cell-depleted T cells, or T cells were the source of the cDNA or gDNA that made up the material.

Germline CDR1 reads SGHTA; CDR2 reads FQGNSA. Trimming removed 6 bases from V and 6 bases from J, with 16 bases in between. This CDR3 is built from 14 residues. Original handling: The assay estimated nucleated cells by amplifying reference gene primers. Data came from immunoSEQ multiplex PCR; TCRdb stores just in-frame clones and leaves some out. D and trimming were read from the DNA, whereas the V and J calls and clone size are those reported in that table. Of about 100,000 clones in the sample, almost 80% were seen once. The rearrangement uses TRBV7-2 and TRBJ2-3, with TRBD1 as a possible D gene (6 bases). This clonotype originated in a human donor in a cohort sampled during active COVID-19. The specimen was peripheral blood. CDR3 nucleotides: TGTGCCAGCAGTTCAGGACAGATCCGGGATACGCAGTATTTT. Protein product: CASSSGQIRDTQYF.